A single sample gave rise to the 32 T cell receptor beta chains below, sequenced in a study of beta chain features in type 1 diabetes. The authors reverse transcribed all of the isolated RNA, so sequencing captured expressed TCRB transcripts. The table came from immunoSEQ multiplex PCR; TCRdb's copy has only in-frame clones and leaves some out. The sample has a few hundred thousand clones; roughly 21% are singletons. The sequencing sample was made of naive CD4+ T cells from blood. The receptor set was obtained from a woman between 18 and 29 years old in good health.

The V call is TRBV7-9, the J call TRBJ2-3; TRBD1 aligns across 8 bases. With 1 base clipped from V and 2 bases from J, the junction kept 2 bases outside the gene matches. Germline CDR1 and CDR2: SEHNR and FQNEAQ (reference sequence). CDR3 size: 15 residues. CDR3 loop: CASSLGTGFTDTQYF. The CDR3 DNA follows: TGTGCCAGCAGCTTAGGGACAGGGTTCACAGATACGCAGTATTTT.

CDR3 loop: CASSSRVRRGTYEQYF. The DNA for the CDR3 is TGTGCCAGCAGTTCCAGAGTCCGACGGGGGACCTACGAGCAGTACTTC. The J gene is TRBJ2-7, the V gene TRBV11-2; possibly TRBD2 for D (6 bases). Germline V gene lookup returns CDR1 SGHAT and CDR2 FQNNGV. The V end was cut by 6 bases, the J end by 2 bases, with 20 bases between. This CDR3 is 16 amino acids long. The variable domain in full, completed from reference TRBV11-2 and TRBJ2-7, reads EAGVAQSPRYKIIEKRQSVAFWCNPISGHATLYWYQQILGQGPKLLIQFQNNGVVDDSQLPKDRFSAERLKGVDSTLKIQPAKLEDSAVYLCASSSRVRRGTYEQYFGPGTRLTVT.

Worth noting for this clone: A junction boundary mismatches the germline segment, possibly from a read error. The chain employs TRBV2 and TRBJ2-7; weak D call: TRBD2 (6 bases). The CDR3 sequence is 14 residues long. Germline loops: CDR1 SNHLY, CDR2 FYNNEI. CDR3 sequence (DNA): TGTGCCAGCAGTGTTCTAGCGAACTCCCACGAGCAGTACTTC. Its protein is CASSVLANSHEQYF.

This chain uses TRBV5-1 with TRBJ2-7, with D tentatively TRBD2 (5 bases). V lost 0 bases, J lost 0 bases, and 13 bases lay in between. CDR1 and CDR2 (germline): SGHRS, YFSETQ. The CDR3 is made up of 16 amino acids. CDR3 nucleotide sequence: TGCGCCAGCAGCTTGGCCCCGGGAACGAGCTCCTACGAGCAGTACTTC. This encodes CASSLAPGTSSYEQYF.

This chain connects TRBV5-1 to TRBJ2-1, with D tentatively TRBD2 (7 bases). Trimming cost V 7 bases and J 7 bases, with 21 bases left between them. CDR3 length: 15 amino acids. The V gene's germline CDR1 is SGHRS and CDR2 YFSETQ. The CDR3 DNA follows: TGCGCCAGCCGCCGTGGGGGGGGCGCGCCTAATGAGCAGTTCTTC. Amino acids: CASRRGGGAPNEQFF. The variable domain in full, with the rest retrieved from reference TRBV5-1 and TRBJ2-1, is KAGVTQTPRYLIKTRGQQVTLSCSPISGHRSVSWYQQTPGQGLQFLFEYFSETQRNKGNFPGRFSGRQFSNSRSEMNVSTLELGDSALYLCASRRGGGAPNEQFFGPGTRLTVL.

The chain has TRBV6-5 and TRBJ1-5; tentative D call: TRBD1 (6 bases). Germline values: CDR1 MNHEY, CDR2 SVGAGI. Trimming removed 4 bases at V and 4 bases at J, with 14 bases between. CDR3 length equals 15 residues. Written as DNA, the CDR3 is TGTGCCAGCAGTTCCCGGGGGGCGGCAAATCAGCCCCAGCATTTT. Its translation: CASSSRGAANQPQHF.

There are a few counts of this clone. The V and J genes are TRBV7-6 and TRBJ1-5, with 8 bases identical to TRBD1. This CDR3 region has 14 residues. Germline lookup yields CDR1 SGHVS and CDR2 FNYEAQ. J lost 6 bases, V lost 5 bases, and 6 bases had no gene match. This CDR3 reads CASSQGAWGQPQHF. CDR3 sequence (DNA): TGTGCCAGCAGCCAGGGGGCGTGGGGTCAGCCCCAGCATTTT. Full variable domain (remainder filled in from reference TRBV7-6 and TRBJ1-5): GAGVSQSPRYKVTKRGQDVALRCDPISGHVSLYWYRQALGQGPEFLTYFNYEAQQDKSGLPNDRFSAERPEGSISTLTIQRTEQRDSAMYRCASSQGAWGQPQHFGDGTRLSIL.

This clone was counted only a few times. The CDR3 DNA follows: TGTGCCAGTAGTAGGGGACAGGACAAAAACATTCAGTACTTC. This translates into CASSRGQDKNIQYF. This chain links TRBV19 with TRBJ2-4; 8 positions match TRBD1. Losses at the gene ends were 4 bases for V and 3 bases for J; bases not matched to a gene: 2. Germline assignment: CDR1 LNHDA and CDR2 SQIVND (reference sequence). The CDR3 runs 14 residues.

This clone was observed a few times. The gene calls are TRBV10-3 and TRBJ1-5; no clear D. This CDR3 spans 14 amino acids. Germline CDR1 is ENHRY and CDR2 is SYGVKD. V lost 2 bases and J 3 bases, leaving 8 bases between the germline ends. The CDR3 DNA reads as TGTGCCATCAGTGAGGAGGGAGACAATCAGCCCCAGCATTTT. Its translation is CAISEEGDNQPQHF.

V and J are TRBV29-1 and TRBJ2-3, with TRBD2 identical over 7 bases. The trim removed 6 bases at V and 2 bases at J, leaving 11 bases unmatched. The CDR3 is 15 amino acids. In germline, CDR1 is SQVTM, CDR2 ANQGSEA. DNA for the CDR3: TGCAGCGTAGGCCTCCTAGCGGAGCACACAGATACGCAGTATTTT. It encodes CSVGLLAEHTDTQYF.

This chain connects TRBV7-2 to TRBJ2-2, with D uncertain. This CDR3 is built from 13 residues. V gave up 1 base and J gave up 6 bases, with 6 bases separating them. Looked up from germline, CDR1 is SGHTA and CDR2 is FQGNSA. Here the CDR3 DNA reads TGTGCCAGCAGCTTAGTGCGCCCCGGGGAGCTGTTTTTT. Protein product: CASSLVRPGELFF.

V gene TRBV28 combines with J gene TRBJ1-5, with D possibly matching TRBD1 (6 bases). The CDR3 length is 14 residues. Germline V gene data show CDR1 as MDHEN and CDR2 as SYDVKM. V lost 3 bases and J lost 6, with 12 bases in between. CDR3 amino acids: CASSFGTSGQPQHF. The CDR3, as DNA: TGTGCCAGCAGTTTCGGGACATCAGGTCAGCCCCAGCATTTT.

A few counts support this clone. The J gene is TRBJ2-7, the V gene TRBV4-1; D might be TRBD2 (5 bases). The CDR3 totals 16 residues. With 1 base removed from V and 0 bases from J, the gap between germline ends came to 13 bases. Germline lookup yields CDR1 MGHRA and CDR2 YSYEKL. In nucleotides, the CDR3 is TGCGCCAGCAGCCAAGGGACGAGGAGGAGCTCCTACGAGCAGTACTTC. It specifies CASSQGTRRSSYEQYF.

The gene calls are TRBV5-4 and TRBJ2-4; D ambiguous. Germline V gives CDR1 SGHNT, CDR2 YYREEE (reference sequence). This CDR3 is built from 13 residues. V lost 4 bases and J lost 8, with 13 bases in between. CDR3 sequence (DNA): TGTGCCAGCAGCCTAGGTTTCAGCGACATTCAGTACTTC. Its translation is CASSLGFSDIQYF.

The genes are TRBV30 and TRBJ2-7; 7 nucleotides align to TRBD1. There are 13 residues in the CDR3. After removal of 1 base from V and 0 bases from J, the junction contained 0 bases not matched to a gene. Per germline, CDR1 GTSNPN and CDR2 SVGIG (reference sequence). The CDR3 protein is CAWSGDSSYEQYF. DNA for the CDR3: TGTGCCTGGAGTGGGGACAGCTCCTACGAGCAGTACTTC. Complete variable domain (other parts from reference TRBV30 and TRBJ2-7): SQTIHQWPATLVQPVGSPLSLECTVEGTSNPNLYWYRQAAGRGLQLLFYSVGIGQISSEVPQNLSASRPQDRQFILSSKKLLLSDSGFYLCAWSGDSSYEQYFGPGTRLTVT.

This clone was seen only a few times. This chain uses TRBV30 with TRBJ2-7, with D possibly matching TRBD2 (5 bases). The CDR3 has 13 residues. The germline gives CDR1 GTSNPN, CDR2 SVGIG (reference sequence). Between the trimmed V and J ends, which lost 5 bases and 5 bases, there was a span of 16 bases. Written as DNA, the CDR3 is TGTGCCTGGCGCCTAGCCGCGGCTCACGAGCAGTACTTC. As protein: CAWRLAAAHEQYF.

V and J are TRBV30 and TRBJ2-7, with D possibly TRBD2 on 5 matching bases. V shed 3 bases and J shed 5 bases, with 11 bases lying between them. This CDR3 comprises 12 residues. Germline assignment: CDR1 GTSNPN and CDR2 SVGIG (reference sequence). CDR3 sequence (DNA): TGTGCCTGGAGGCCCACCGGGGACGAGCAGTACTTC. Its protein is CAWRPTGDEQYF.

This clone has just a few counts. The chain employs TRBV5-6 and TRBJ2-6; 7 positions agree with TRBD1. The length of the CDR3 is 17 residues. The V segment lost 4 bases and the J segment 4 bases; nucleotides outside the gene matches: 11. Germline assignment: CDR1 SGHDT and CDR2 YYEEEE. The CDR3 DNA reads TGTGCCAGCAGCAAACCGGGACAGTCAACGGGGGCCAACGTCCTGACTTTC. Translated: CASSKPGQSTGANVLTF.

The chain links TRBV11-3 to TRBJ1-1, with D perhaps TRBD1 (6 bases). The CDR3 has 13 residues. Looked up from germline, CDR1 is SGHNT and CDR2 is YENEEA. The V gene lost 10 bases and the J gene lost 1 base, with 13 bases spanning the gap. The CDR3 protein is CATLQGGNTEAFF. The DNA of the CDR3 is TGTGCCACCTTACAGGGTGGGAACACTGAAGCTTTCTTT.

This clone was counted a few times. The gene calls are TRBV5-1 and TRBJ2-7; 8 bases are shared with TRBD1. Germline V CDR1 and CDR2: SGHRS, YFSETQ. The CDR3 is 13 amino acids. Trimming took 4 bases from V and 3 from J; bases not matched to a gene: 3. The chain's CDR3 is CASSPTGGYEQYF. The DNA of the CDR3 is TGCGCCAGCAGCCCAACAGGGGGCTACGAGCAGTACTTC.

V gene TRBV2 combines with J gene TRBJ2-3; 9 bases are a match to TRBD2. V gave up 9 bases and J gave up 0 bases; unmatched junction bases: 7. The CDR3 runs 15 residues. Looked up from germline, CDR1 is SNHLY and CDR2 is FYNNEI. The CDR3, as DNA: TGTGCCAGTAGCGGGGGAGCTTCGAGCACAGATACGCAGTATTTT. It codes for CASSGGASSTDTQYF.

This clone was detected a few times. This rearrangement joins TRBV5-4 to TRBJ2-7, with D uncertain. The V gene lost 1 base and the J gene lost 6 bases, with 8 bases spanning the gap. CDR3 length: 12 residues. Per the germline V gene, CDR1 is SGHNT and CDR2 is YYREEE (reference sequence). The CDR3 region is CASSLPPSEQYF. The CDR3 nucleotides are TGTGCCAGCAGCTTGCCTCCCAGCGAGCAGTACTTC.

This clone came up a few times. This chain links TRBV30 with TRBJ2-7, with 8 bases fitting TRBD1. The CDR3 is 17 amino acids. CDR1 GTSNPN and CDR2 SVGIG come from the germline V gene (reference sequence). V lost 0 bases to trimming and J lost 3 bases; unmatched junction nucleotides: 13. The CDR3 bases are TGTGCCTGGAGTGTAAAAGAGACGAGGACAGGGAGCTACGAGCAGTACTTC. Translating gives CAWSVKETRTGSYEQYF.

The chain joins TRBV4-1 to TRBJ2-5; the match to TRBD2 covers 8 bases. Germline trimming cut 5 bases from V and 4 bases from J; bases unmatched to any gene: 12. The CDR3 is 16 residues long. CDR1 and CDR2 (germline): MGHRA, YSYEKL. For the CDR3, the DNA is TGCGCCAGCAGCTTGAACCCGGGACTAGTGCGAGAGACCCAGTACTTC. Its translation: CASSLNPGLVRETQYF.

The V and J genes are TRBV7-2 and TRBJ2-5; tentatively, D is TRBD1 (6 bases). CDR3 length: 14 residues. The germline CDR1 and CDR2 sequences are SGHTA and FQGNSA. V dropped 5 bases and J dropped 5 bases, with 15 bases sitting between them. The CDR3 spells CASSPSRGTETQYF. The CDR3 nucleotides are TGTGCCAGCAGCCCGTCCAGGGGAACGGAGACCCAGTACTTC. Drawing the rest from reference TRBV7-2 and TRBJ2-5, the complete variable domain is GAGVSQSPSNKVTEKGKDVELRCDPISGHTALYWYRQSLGQGLEFLIYFQGNSAPDKSGLPSDRFSAERTGGSVSTLTIQRTQQEDSAVYLCASSPSRGTETQYFGPGTRLLVL.

The V call is TRBV4-1, the J call TRBJ2-3; 11 nucleotides agree with TRBD2. With 4 bases clipped from V and 6 bases from J, the junction kept 12 bases outside the gene matches. Germline loops: CDR1 MGHRA, CDR2 YSYEKL. CDR3 length equals 17 residues. CDR3 loop: CASSRTGTSGPKDTQYF. In DNA form, the CDR3 reads TGCGCCAGCAGCCGTACGGGGACTAGCGGACCTAAGGATACGCAGTATTTT.

This chain uses TRBV30 with TRBJ2-4; 9 bases map to TRBD2. The CDR3 covers 15 residues. Germline V gene lookup returns CDR1 GTSNPN and CDR2 SVGIG (reference sequence). The ends lost 4 bases at V and 10 bases at J; junction bases unmatched: 14. The CDR3 sequence is CAWTPGLAGSGIQYF. The CDR3 region has the DNA TGTGCCTGGACCCCTGGTCTAGCGGGATCGGGGATTCAGTACTTC. The variable domain in full, with the rest retrieved from reference TRBV30 and TRBJ2-4, is SQTIHQWPATLVQPVGSPLSLECTVEGTSNPNLYWYRQAAGRGLQLLFYSVGIGQISSEVPQNLSASRPQDRQFILSSKKLLLSDSGFYLCAWTPGLAGSGIQYFGAGTRLSVL.

The chain joins TRBV5-1 to TRBJ2-4, with D possibly TRBD1 on 5 matching bases. The CDR3 is 15 amino acids. V lost 4 bases to trimming and J lost 0 bases, with 11 bases between them. Germline V gene sequence: CDR1 SGHRS, CDR2 YFSETQ. As DNA, the CDR3 is TGCGCCAGCAGCCAAGGGGAATTAGCCAAAAACATTCAGTACTTC. The encoded protein is CASSQGELAKNIQYF.

Here the CDR3 reads CASSSPDRVNTEAFF. The CDR3 region has the DNA TGCGCCAGCAGCTCACCTGACAGGGTGAACACTGAAGCTTTCTTT. The J gene is TRBJ1-1, the V gene TRBV5-1, with 7 bases aligning to TRBD1. The ends lost 3 bases at V and 0 bases at J; junction bases unmatched: 5. The germline V gene encodes CDR1 SGHRS and CDR2 YFSETQ. The CDR3 sequence is 15 residues long.

This clone was found a few times. This sequence joins TRBV6-1 and TRBJ1-2; D may be TRBD1 (5 bases). Trimming shortened V by 5 bases and J by 0 bases, and 13 bases separated the two germline ends. Looked up from germline, CDR1 is MNHNS and CDR2 is SASEGT. This CDR3 is built from 15 residues. This chain's CDR3 is CASSPIRVPNYGYTF. DNA for the CDR3: TGTGCCAGCAGTCCTATCAGGGTCCCTAACTATGGCTACACCTTC.

The chain recombines TRBV23-1 with TRBJ2-3; 11 nucleotides align to TRBD1. TRBV23-1 is placed among ORFs of uncertain function. The CDR3 has 17 amino acids. Germline trimming cut 4 bases from V and 4 bases from J; bases unmatched to any gene: 10. The CDR3 DNA follows: TGCGCCAGCAGTCCTCCGGACAGGGGGCTAGGTGCAGATACGCAGTATTTT. Protein: CASSPPDRGLGADTQYF.

The chain joins TRBV7-8 to TRBJ1-5, with D unresolved. Germline V gene data show CDR1 as SGHVS and CDR2 as FQNEAQ. The CDR3 is 14 residues long. Trimming removed 3 bases from V and 5 bases from J, with 11 bases in between. CDR3 in DNA: TGTGCCAGCAGCTTTCTGCAGGTCGATCAGCCCCAGCATTTT. Its protein product is CASSFLQVDQPQHF.